The rows below give T cell receptor beta chains drawn from one sample of a study of blood T cells in healthy people across ages. TCRdb re-analysed the 5' RACE reads in MiXCR, keeping a single row per CDR3 protein. This table holds about 810,000 distinct CDR3 sequences, 35% to 40% found once. Sequenced: blood. These receptors came from a man aged 18 to 29 in good health. The CDR3 runs from the conserved cysteine through the conserved F or W. A D gene is named only where the DNA matches it firmly. For some rows the clone size is stated as once, few or many, or as a class when expanded; others skip it.

cdr3_length	v_call	d_call	j_call	clone_size	cdr3_nt	cdr3_aa
18	TRBV7-2	TRBD1	TRBJ1-5	NA	TGTGCCAGCAGCCGACGGACAGGGCTAAGTATGGGCAATCAGCCCCAGCATTTT	CASSRRTGLSMGNQPQHF
12	TRBV30	TRBD1	TRBJ1-1	NA	TGTGCCTGGACGAACAGGGGGACTGAAGCTTTCTTT	CAWTNRGTEAFF
15	TRBV6-1	TRBD1	TRBJ2-5	NA	TGTGCCAGCAGTTCTAGCCGGGACAGAAATTTGGCCCAGTACTTC	CASSSSRDRNLAQYF
17	TRBV27	NA	TRBJ1-2	NA	TGTGCCAGCAGTTTATCGGGCAGGGAGGTTTACTTAGGTGGCTACACCTTC	CASSLSGREVYLGGYTF
14	TRBV20-1	TRBD2	TRBJ2-5	NA	TGCAGTGCTGCCGGGACTAGCGGGATTCAGACCCAGTACTTC	CSAAGTSGIQTQYF
15	TRBV2	TRBD1	TRBJ2-7	once	TGTGCCAGCAGACCAACAGGGGGCACCTACAATGAGCAGTACTTC	CASRPTGGTYNEQYF
15	TRBV12-3/TRBV12-4	NA	TRBJ1-5	many	TGTGCCAGCAGCCAAGACTTGAGGTACAATCAGCCCCAGCATTTT	CASSQDLRYNQPQHF
15	TRBV5-6	NA	TRBJ1-2	NA	TGTGCCAGTACCTTGGATGGACTAGACCACTATGGCTACACCTTC	CASTLDGLDHYGYTF
14	TRBV6-1	NA	TRBJ1-2	NA	TGTGCCAGCAGTGAGGGTGAGCGTCTCTATGGCTACACCTTC	CASSEGERLYGYTF
16	TRBV5-1	TRBD1	TRBJ2-3	NA	TGCGCCAGCAGCCTAGCCGGGACAGAGGGCACAGATACGCAGTATTTT	CASSLAGTEGTDTQYF
12	TRBV20-1	NA	TRBJ2-7	NA	TGCAGTGCTAGCGGAGACAGTCCTAATCTGTACTTC	CSASGDSPNLYF
13	TRBV20-1	TRBD1	TRBJ1-2	few	TGCAGTGCCGAGACAGGGACGAACTATGGCTACACCTTC	CSAETGTNYGYTF
15	TRBV15	TRBD2	TRBJ2-3	NA	TGTGCCACCAGCAGAGAGGCTAGCGGAGTAGATACGCAGTATTTT	CATSREASGVDTQYF
14	TRBV27	NA	TRBJ2-5	NA	TGTGCCAGCAGTCCCGGGAGAACAAAGGAGACCCAGTACTTC	CASSPGRTKETQYF
12	TRBV20-1	NA	TRBJ1-2	NA	TGCAGTGCCCCGACCGGGGAGAGAGGCTACACCTTC	CSAPTGERGYTF
17	TRBV7-9	TRBD2	TRBJ2-3	once	TGTGCCAGCAGCTTAGGAGAGCTGCGGGGGAACACAGATACGCAGTATTTT	CASSLGELRGNTDTQYF
13	TRBV27	TRBD1	TRBJ1-2	NA	TGTGCCAGCAGAATGTGGACAGGGGACGGCTACACCTTC	CASRMWTGDGYTF
16	TRBV7-2	NA	TRBJ2-3	many	TGTGCCAGCAGCTGGGGAGGGGGACCACTCACAGATACGCAGTATTTT	CASSWGGGPLTDTQYF
16	TRBV6-1	NA	TRBJ2-3	many	TGTGCCAGCAGTGAAGCGCTTACAGGGACCACAGATACGCAGTATTTT	CASSEALTGTTDTQYF
15	TRBV5-1	NA	TRBJ2-7	NA	TGCGCCAGCAGCGCGACTACGGACGATATCAATGAGCAGTACTTC	CASSATTDDINEQYF
13	TRBV20-1	TRBD1	TRBJ1-1	NA	TGCAGTGCTCCCGCAGGGGGTACTCTCGAAGCTTTCTTT	CSAPAGGTLEAFF
10	TRBV15	NA	TRBJ2-3	NA	TGTGCCACCAGCAACGGGGAGGCGTATTTT	CATSNGEAYF
16	TRBV10-3	TRBD2	TRBJ2-5	few	TGTGCCATCAGTGAAGGTAGTAGCGGGGGTAAAGAGACCCAGTACTTC	CAISEGSSGGKETQYF
14	TRBV7-9	NA	TRBJ2-1	few	TGTGCCAGCAGCTTAGAATCCAGGTGGGATGAGCAGTTCTTC	CASSLESRWDEQFF
16	TRBV21-1	NA	TRBJ2-1	many	TGTGCCAGCCGACCCGCCCGGGACAGGAGTTACAATGAGCAGTTCTTC	CASRPARDRSYNEQFF